The 6 T cell receptor beta chains below all came from one sample that was sequenced in a study of CD8+ T cells in alopecia areata. RNA was isolated and reverse transcribed to cDNA, the sequencing template. Here immunoSEQ multiplex PCR was the method, and the copy in TCRdb shows in-frame clones only, minus some. This table holds more than 90,000 clones, just under 60% found once. Treatment here: oral pan-JAK inhibitor, 5-10 mg twice daily. The sample here was CD8+ T cells sorted from blood, taken at approximately week 56, from a patient treated with tofacitinib. Receptor source: a human donor with alopecia areata.

This clone came up a few times. CDR3 sequence (DNA): TGTGCCAGCAGGACAGGGTCTGCTGAAGCTTTCTTT. Its protein is CASRTGSAEAFF. V gene TRBV25-1 combines with J gene TRBJ1-1; 7 bases are shared with TRBD1. V was pared by 6 bases and J by 6 bases, with 4 bases of the junction left unmatched. The CDR3 spans 12 residues. CDR1 is MGHDK, CDR2 SYGVNS, per germline.

The chain couples TRBV5-6 to TRBJ1-2, with D tentatively TRBD1 (5 bases). Deletions cut 4 bases from V and 8 bases from J, with 12 bases between. Germline CDR1 SGHDT, CDR2 YYEEEE. The CDR3 spans 12 residues. CDR3 in amino acids: CASSPGRLGYTF. CDR3 DNA sequence: TGTGCCAGCAGCCCGGGGCGTTTGGGCTACACCTTC.

The chain recombines TRBV10-3 with TRBJ2-5, with TRBD2 matching 9 bases. Per the germline V gene, CDR1 is ENHRY and CDR2 is SYGVKD. V lost 8 bases and J lost 2; bases outside the gene matches: 15. The CDR3 has 17 residues. The CDR3 DNA reads as TGTGCCATCGGCGGGGGCGCGGGGACTAGCAAGCAAGAGACCCAGTACTTC. The encoded protein is CAIGGGAGTSKQETQYF.

This clone was recorded a few times. The chain employs TRBV7-9 and TRBJ1-2; TRBD1 might be the D (5 bases). This CDR3 is built from 16 residues. CDR1 and CDR2 (germline): SEHNR, FQNEAQ (reference sequence). The V end was cut by 1 base, the J end by 4 bases, with 16 bases between. CDR3 DNA sequence: TGTGCCAGCAGCTTAGGAGAAACGGCCAGGGTCTATGGCTACACCTTC. The encoded protein is CASSLGETARVYGYTF.

This clone has more than one count but fewer than ten. V gene TRBV5-6 combines with J gene TRBJ2-3; D is perhaps TRBD1 (6 bases). V dropped 0 bases and J dropped 6 bases, with 14 bases sitting between them. The CDR3 totals 15 residues. Germline values: CDR1 SGHDT, CDR2 YYEEEE. For the CDR3, the DNA is TGTGCCAGCAGCTTGGGTGGGGGCTCCACGGATACGCAGTATTTT. Its protein is CASSLGGGSTDTQYF.

This chain links TRBV2 with TRBJ1-4; D ambiguous. The CDR3 spans 11 residues. The germline gives CDR1 SNHLY, CDR2 FYNNEI. Trimming left V 7 bases short and J 8 bases short, with 8 bases between. Here the CDR3 reads CASIREEKLFF. The CDR3 DNA reads as TGTGCCAGCATCCGCGAGGAAAAACTGTTTTTT.